The table lists the clone carrying this TCR beta chain with a few counts. The sample is drawn from a study of cytomegalovirus exposure and HLA in healthy donors. V was trimmed by 4 bases and J by 0 bases, leaving 13 bases between them. The CDR3 consists of 16 residues. The germline CDR1 and CDR2 sequences are MNHNS and SASEGT. The PCR made use of 60 Vbeta and 13 Jbeta primers. Only in-frame clones appear in the TCRdb table, and some are missing; sequencing was by immunoSEQ multiplex PCR. The sample has about 140,000 clones; 76% are singletons. The V gene is TRBV6-1, the J gene TRBJ2-1; the D gene is possibly TRBD2 (6 bases). The sequencing sample was made of PBMCs. The clonotype was recovered from a man aged 35 to 55 in good health and CMV-seronegative. CDR3 residues: CASSVWAGSSYNEQFF. Here the CDR3 DNA reads TGTGCCAGCAGTGTCTGGGCGGGGAGCTCCTACAATGAGCAGTTCTTC.